A single TCR beta chain is shown here with its context. Libraries were prepared by immunoSEQ multiplex PCR; TCRdb keeps only in-frame clonotypes and omits some of them. The sample records 150,000 to 200,000 clones, more than 70% being singletons. V gave up 5 bases and J gave up 3 bases; unmatched junction bases: 8. The CDR3 has 16 residues. Germline CDR1 is MNHEY and CDR2 is SMNVEV (reference sequence). The sample comes from a study of blood T cell repertoires in COVID-19. Sequenced: PBMCs or T cells enriched from blood (not recorded which). The chain employs TRBV27 and TRBJ1-5; the match to TRBD1 covers 9 bases. This receptor was taken from a woman aged 25 to 39 who had recovered from COVID-19. For the CDR3, the DNA is TGTGCCAGCAGTCCGTACCGGGACAGGGTCAATCAGCCCCAGCATTTT. Translating it yields CASSPYRDRVNQPQHF.